Following are 11 T cell receptor beta chains from one sample sequenced in a study of cytomegalovirus exposure and HLA in healthy donors. The PCR had 60 Vbeta and 13 Jbeta primers. Assay: immunoSEQ multiplex PCR; the TCRdb copy retains only in-frame clones and omits some. The sample holds fewer than 200,000 clones, more than 65% seen once. Material for sequencing was PBMCs. The receptors were sampled from a male donor in good health and CMV-seronegative.

The V gene is TRBV27, the J gene TRBJ2-7; TRBD2 aligns across 16 bases. Germline V gene data show CDR1 as MNHEY and CDR2 as SMNVEV (reference sequence). With 8 bases clipped from V and 7 bases from J, the junction kept 14 bases outside the gene matches. The CDR3 contains 17 residues. This CDR3 reads CASASLGTSGRAGEQYF. The DNA of the CDR3 is TGTGCCAGCGCCTCACTCGGGACTAGCGGGAGGGCCGGAGAGCAGTACTTC.

V usage is TRBV28 and J usage is TRBJ2-2; 8 bases map to TRBD1. This CDR3 is 15 amino acids long. V was clipped by 7 bases and J by 1 base; unmatched bases: 5. The germline CDR1 and CDR2 sequences are MDHEN and SYDVKM. The CDR3 protein is CASNQGAWNTGELFF. CDR3 bases: TGTGCCAGCAACCAGGGGGCCTGGAACACCGGGGAGCTGTTTTTT.

This chain connects TRBV30 to TRBJ1-1; D gene ambiguous. The V end was cut by 2 bases, the J end by 4 bases, with 8 bases between. CDR3 length: 12 amino acids. Per germline, CDR1 GTSNPN and CDR2 SVGIG (reference sequence). Here the CDR3 DNA reads TGTGCCTGGAGTCTGTCGGGCACTGAAGCTTTCTTT. Encoded protein: CAWSLSGTEAFF.

The chain joins TRBV14 to TRBJ2-1; TRBD2 matches at 11 bases. The germline gives CDR1 SGHDN, CDR2 FVKESK. V gave up 5 bases and J gave up 5 bases; unmatched junction bases: 5. The length of the CDR3 is 15 residues. The CDR3 loop reads CASSYLGLADNEQFF. In DNA form, the CDR3 reads TGTGCCAGCAGCTATTTGGGACTAGCGGACAATGAGCAGTTCTTC.

The chain combines TRBV2 with TRBJ2-6; 9 nucleotides align to TRBD1. V shed 2 bases, J shed 2 bases, and the junction held 4 bases outside the gene matches. The CDR3 consists of 17 residues. Germline CDR1 is SNHLY and CDR2 is FYNNEI. The CDR3 region is CASSELGQGPGANVLTF. Here the CDR3 DNA reads TGTGCCAGCAGTGAATTGGGACAGGGACCTGGGGCCAACGTCCTGACTTTC.

The genes are TRBV6-5 and TRBJ2-2; possible D gene TRBD1, 5 bases. The V and J ends lost 7 bases and 4 bases respectively, with 13 bases between them. CDR1 is MNHEY, CDR2 SVGAGI, per germline. The CDR3 consists of 14 residues. CDR3 amino acids: CASIRGWGTGELFF. The CDR3 DNA sequence: TGTGCCAGCATTAGGGGCTGGGGCACCGGGGAGCTGTTTTTT.

The chain uses TRBV28 and TRBJ1-5, with TRBD1 matching 8 bases. The junction had 10 bases not matched to a gene; V was cut back by 4 bases and J by 5 bases. The germline CDR1 and CDR2 sequences are MDHEN and SYDVKM. This CDR3 contains 16 residues. CDR3 bases: TGTGCCAGCAGTTCCCTGGACAGGGTTGGCGATCAGCCCCAGCATTTT. Its protein product is CASSSLDRVGDQPQHF. The full variable domain, completed using reference TRBV28 and TRBJ1-5, is DVKVTQSSRYLVKRTGEKVFLECVQDMDHENMFWYRQDPGLGLRLIYFSYDVKMKEKGDIPEGYSVSREKKERFSLILESASTNQTSMYLCASSSLDRVGDQPQHFGDGTRLSIL.

Note on this clone: A junction end diverges from the germline sequence, so it may reflect a read error. The genes are TRBV7-9 and TRBJ2-5; 7 bases agree with TRBD2. Germline-derived CDR1 and CDR2 are SEHNR and FQNEAQ (reference sequence). The CDR3 is made up of 16 amino acids. The CDR3 sequence is CSSSKVRTGGRETQYF. CDR3 bases: TGTTCCAGCAGCAAGGTACGGACGGGAGGTCGAGAGACCCAGTACTTC.

This clone came up once. The rearrangement joins TRBV29-1 to TRBJ1-2; no reliable D call. The length of the CDR3 is 13 residues. Trimming took 1 base from V and 4 from J, leaving 10 bases between them. Per the germline V gene, CDR1 is SQVTM and CDR2 is ANQGSEA. CDR3 amino acids: CSVEARLSYGYTF. DNA for the CDR3: TGCAGCGTTGAAGCCCGACTTAGCTATGGCTACACCTTC.

This rearrangement joins TRBV4-3 to TRBJ2-5; 12 bases align to TRBD2. V shed 0 bases and J 5 bases; nucleotides not matched to a gene: 10. Germline CDR1 reads LGHNA; CDR2 reads YSLEER. The CDR3 has 18 residues. CDR3 coding DNA: TGCGCCAGCAGCCAAGAACCGACTAGCGGGAGATCGGGTGAGACCCAGTACTTC. It codes for CASSQEPTSGRSGETQYF.

This clone was found once. The V and J genes are TRBV19 and TRBJ2-1; TRBD2 is a possible D gene (6 bases). CDR3 length: 16 amino acids. Trimming pared 2 bases from V and 2 bases from J, leaving 13 bases between. Germline V CDR1 and CDR2: LNHDA, SQIVND (reference sequence). The CDR3 DNA follows: TGTGCCAGTAGTATATCGGCGGGAATTACCTACAATGAGCAGTTCTTC. Protein product: CASSISAGITYNEQFF.